This TCR beta chain originates from a study of CD8 T cells in ankylosing spondylitis. V was trimmed by 6 bases and J by 4 bases, leaving 12 bases between them. The CDR3 is 14 amino acids. The V gene's germline CDR1 is MNHEY and CDR2 SVGEGT. About this clonotype: Its antigen remains unknown.

As the method for making TCR beta libraries, quantitative 5'-RACE with molecular barcodes was used. TCRdb passed the 5' RACE reads through MiXCR, listing each CDR3 protein once. The data contain a few hundred thousand distinct CDR3 sequences, approximately 20% of them singletons. Study-wide findings and caveats: Blood of patients with ankylosing spondylitis appeared to be characterized by a TCR beta motif of eight highly homologous variants. Some motif variants had been reported before (in reactive arthritis synovial fluid and blood). The authors reported significant enrichment of disease-linked clones in matched ankylosing spondylitis synovial fluid. CD8+ disease-linked clones were present at relatively low frequencies in blood.

The chain has TRBV6-2 or TRBV6-3 and TRBJ2-2; possibly TRBD2 for D (5 bases). The TCR was taken from a male donor with ankylosing spondylitis. Sequencing was done on a sample of blood, either unsorted or a sorted T cell fraction (not recorded which). CDR3 amino acids: CASRRGLSTGELFF. CDR3 nucleotides: TGTGCCAGCAGGCGTGGACTTTCCACCGGGGAGCTGTTTTTT.